One T cell receptor beta chain is described in this entry. The antigen is unknown. The germline V and J ends were trimmed by 2 bases and 2 bases, with 11 bases remaining between them. The CDR3 has 14 amino acids. Germline V CDR1 and CDR2: SGHKS, YYEKEE (reference sequence). This entry comes from a study of STAT3 mutations in large granular lymphocyte leukemia. Whole-study results and caveats: Every T-LGLL patient had at least one immunodominant TCRbeta clonotype. All newly emerging clones after therapy were STAT3 wild type.

Average productive template count per sample was roughly 40,000. TCRdb's table, derived via immunoSEQ multiplex PCR, lists solely in-frame clones and lacks some. This sample has approximately 29,000 clones, with approximately 84% found just once. The specimen was peripheral blood mononuclear cells. The TCR originated in a man aged 55 to 70 with T-cell large granular lymphocyte leukemia. Some clones in this sample may be carry-over from other donors' samples. V usage is TRBV5-5 and J usage is TRBJ2-7; the D is unclear. The CDR3 loop reads CASSLGYQTYEQYF. CDR3 DNA: TGTGCCAGCAGCTTAGGCTATCAAACCTACGAGCAGTACTTC.